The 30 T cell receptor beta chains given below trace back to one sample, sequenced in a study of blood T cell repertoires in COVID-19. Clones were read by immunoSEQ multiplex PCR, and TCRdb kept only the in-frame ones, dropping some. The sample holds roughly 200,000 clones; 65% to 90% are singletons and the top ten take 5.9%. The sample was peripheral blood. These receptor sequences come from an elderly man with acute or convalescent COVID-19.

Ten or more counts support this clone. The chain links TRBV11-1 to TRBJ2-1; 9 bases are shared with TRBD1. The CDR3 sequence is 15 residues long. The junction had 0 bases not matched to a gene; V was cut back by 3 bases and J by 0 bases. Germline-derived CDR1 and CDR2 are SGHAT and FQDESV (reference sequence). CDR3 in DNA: TGTGCCAGCAGCTTGGACAGGGGCTCCTACAATGAGCAGTTCTTC. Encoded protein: CASSLDRGSYNEQFF.

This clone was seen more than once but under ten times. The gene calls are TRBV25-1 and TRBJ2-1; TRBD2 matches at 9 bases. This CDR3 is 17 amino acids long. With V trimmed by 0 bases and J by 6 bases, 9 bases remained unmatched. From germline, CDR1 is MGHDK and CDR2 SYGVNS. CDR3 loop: CASSEYMLAGSVNEQFF. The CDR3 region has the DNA TGTGCCAGCAGTGAATATATGCTAGCGGGAAGTGTCAATGAGCAGTTCTTC.

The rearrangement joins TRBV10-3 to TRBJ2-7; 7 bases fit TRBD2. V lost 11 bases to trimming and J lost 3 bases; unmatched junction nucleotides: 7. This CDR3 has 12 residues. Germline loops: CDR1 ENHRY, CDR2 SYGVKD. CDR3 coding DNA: TGTGCCGCGAGTCGGGACTACTACGAGCAGTACTTC. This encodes CAASRDYYEQYF.

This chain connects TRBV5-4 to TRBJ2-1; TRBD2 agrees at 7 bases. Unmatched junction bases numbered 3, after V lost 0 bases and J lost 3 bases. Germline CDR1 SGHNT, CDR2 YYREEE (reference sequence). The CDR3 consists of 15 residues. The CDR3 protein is CASSLDLADYNEQFF. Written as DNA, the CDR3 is TGTGCCAGCAGCTTGGATCTAGCGGACTACAATGAGCAGTTCTTC.

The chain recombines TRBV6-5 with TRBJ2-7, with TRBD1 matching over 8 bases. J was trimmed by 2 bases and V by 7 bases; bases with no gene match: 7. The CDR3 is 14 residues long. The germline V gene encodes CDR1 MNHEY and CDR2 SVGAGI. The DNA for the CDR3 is TGTGCCAGCACTGGACAGGGCCGCCCCTACGAGCAGTACTTC. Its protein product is CASTGQGRPYEQYF.

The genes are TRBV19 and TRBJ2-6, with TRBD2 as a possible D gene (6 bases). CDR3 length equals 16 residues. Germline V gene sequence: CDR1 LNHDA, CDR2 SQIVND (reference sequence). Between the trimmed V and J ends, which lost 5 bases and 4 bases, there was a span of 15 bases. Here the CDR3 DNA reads TGTGCCAGTAGTGGATTCCCAGGGAGGGGGGCCAACGTCCTGACTTTC. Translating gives CASSGFPGRGANVLTF. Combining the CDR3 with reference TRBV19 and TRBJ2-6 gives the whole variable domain DGGITQSPKYLFRKEGQNVTLSCEQNLNHDAMYWYRQDPGQGLRLIYYSQIVNDFQKGDIAEGYSVSREKKESFPLTVTSAQKNPTAFYLCASSGFPGRGANVLTFGAGSRLTVL.

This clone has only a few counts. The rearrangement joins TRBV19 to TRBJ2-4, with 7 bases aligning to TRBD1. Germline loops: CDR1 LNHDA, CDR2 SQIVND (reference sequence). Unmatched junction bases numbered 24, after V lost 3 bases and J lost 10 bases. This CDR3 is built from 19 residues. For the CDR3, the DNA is TGTGCCAGTAGTATCAGTTATTCCTTCCCCGAAAAGGGGGCCGGGATTCAGTACTTC. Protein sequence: CASSISYSFPEKGAGIQYF.

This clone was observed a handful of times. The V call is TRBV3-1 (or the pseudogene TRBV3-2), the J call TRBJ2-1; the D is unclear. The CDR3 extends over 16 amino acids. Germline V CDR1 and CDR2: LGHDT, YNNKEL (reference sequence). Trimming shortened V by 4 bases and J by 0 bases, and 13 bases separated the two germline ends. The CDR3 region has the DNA TGTGCCAGCAGCCTTCGGAGTTCCAGCTCCTACAATGAGCAGTTCTTC. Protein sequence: CASSLRSSSSYNEQFF.

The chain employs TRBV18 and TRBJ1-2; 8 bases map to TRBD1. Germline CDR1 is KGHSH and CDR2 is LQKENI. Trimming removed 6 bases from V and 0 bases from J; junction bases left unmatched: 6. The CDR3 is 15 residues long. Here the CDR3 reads CASSQDRGSNYGYTF. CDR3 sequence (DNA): TGTGCCAGCTCCCAAGACAGGGGCTCTAACTATGGCTACACCTTC.

CDR3 loop: CASRRDTNTGELFF. The CDR3, as DNA: TGTGCCAGCAGAAGGGACACGAACACCGGGGAGCTGTTTTTT. The rearrangement links TRBV6-5 to TRBJ2-2, with TRBD1 as a possible D gene (6 bases). The CDR3 is 14 amino acids. Germline V gene sequence: CDR1 MNHEY, CDR2 SVGAGI. Deletions cut 6 bases from V and 0 bases from J, with 8 bases between.

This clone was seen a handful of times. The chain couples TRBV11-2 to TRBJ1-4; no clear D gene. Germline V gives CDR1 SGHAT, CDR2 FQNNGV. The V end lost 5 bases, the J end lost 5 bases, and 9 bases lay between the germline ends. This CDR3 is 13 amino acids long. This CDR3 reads CASSPTRNEKLFF. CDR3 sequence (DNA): TGTGCCAGCAGCCCGACCAGGAATGAAAAACTGTTTTTT.

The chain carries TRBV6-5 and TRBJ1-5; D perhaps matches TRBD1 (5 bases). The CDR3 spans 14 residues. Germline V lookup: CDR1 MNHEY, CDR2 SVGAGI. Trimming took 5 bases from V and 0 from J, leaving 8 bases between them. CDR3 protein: CASSRTLSNQPQHF. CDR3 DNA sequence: TGTGCCAGCAGTCGGACACTTAGCAATCAGCCCCAGCATTTT.

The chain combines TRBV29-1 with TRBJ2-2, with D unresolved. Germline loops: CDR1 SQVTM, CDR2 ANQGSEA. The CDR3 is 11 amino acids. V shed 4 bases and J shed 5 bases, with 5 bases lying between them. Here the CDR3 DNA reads TGCAGCGTTGTAGTAACCGGGGAGCTGTTTTTT. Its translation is CSVVVTGELFF.

The CDR3 loop reads CASSLRDEQYV. In DNA form, the CDR3 reads TGTGCCAGCAGCTTACGTGACGAGCAGTACGTC. J is TRBJ2-7 and V is TRBV7-6; D is unresolved. This CDR3 has 11 residues. Germline V gives CDR1 SGHVS, CDR2 FNYEAQ. Trimming removed 2 bases from V and 5 bases from J, with 4 bases in between.

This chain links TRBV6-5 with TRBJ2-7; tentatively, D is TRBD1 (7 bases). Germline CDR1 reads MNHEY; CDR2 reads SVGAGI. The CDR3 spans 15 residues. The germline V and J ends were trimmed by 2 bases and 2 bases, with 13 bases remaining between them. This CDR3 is CASSYGGTVTYEQYF. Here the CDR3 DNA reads TGTGCCAGCAGTTACGGGGGGACAGTAACCTACGAGCAGTACTTC.

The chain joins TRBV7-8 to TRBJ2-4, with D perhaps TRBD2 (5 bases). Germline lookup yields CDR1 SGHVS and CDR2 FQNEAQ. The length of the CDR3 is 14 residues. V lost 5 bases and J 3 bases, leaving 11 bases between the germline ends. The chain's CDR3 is CASSRLEGKNIQYF. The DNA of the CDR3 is TGTGCCAGCAGCCGACTTGAGGGCAAAAACATTCAGTACTTC.

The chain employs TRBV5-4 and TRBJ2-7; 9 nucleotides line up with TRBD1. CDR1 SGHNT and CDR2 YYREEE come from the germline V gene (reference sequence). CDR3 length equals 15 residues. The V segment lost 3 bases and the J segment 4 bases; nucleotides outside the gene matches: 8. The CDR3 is CASSSSGQGSYEQYF. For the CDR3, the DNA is TGTGCCAGCAGCTCCTCGGGACAGGGATCTTACGAGCAGTACTTC.

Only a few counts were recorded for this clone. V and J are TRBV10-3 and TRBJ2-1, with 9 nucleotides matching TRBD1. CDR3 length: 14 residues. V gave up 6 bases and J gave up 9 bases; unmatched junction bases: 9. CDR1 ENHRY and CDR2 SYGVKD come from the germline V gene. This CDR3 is CAISPDRGVGEQFF. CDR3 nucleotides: TGTGCCATCAGCCCTGACAGGGGGGTGGGTGAGCAGTTCTTC.

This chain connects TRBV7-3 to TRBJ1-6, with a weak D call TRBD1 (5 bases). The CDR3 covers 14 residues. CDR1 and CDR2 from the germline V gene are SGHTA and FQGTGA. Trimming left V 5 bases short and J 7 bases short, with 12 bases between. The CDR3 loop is CASSLQGWNSPLHF. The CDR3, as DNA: TGTGCCAGCAGCCTCCAGGGTTGGAATTCACCCCTCCACTTT.

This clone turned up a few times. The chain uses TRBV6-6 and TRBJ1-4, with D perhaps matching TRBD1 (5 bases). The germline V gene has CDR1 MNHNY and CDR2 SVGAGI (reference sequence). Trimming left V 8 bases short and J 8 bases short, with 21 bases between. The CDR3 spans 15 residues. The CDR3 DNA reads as TGTGCCAGCGGGTTTTTGGGGGGGAAGGGAGAAAAACTGTTTTTT. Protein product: CASGFLGGKGEKLFF.

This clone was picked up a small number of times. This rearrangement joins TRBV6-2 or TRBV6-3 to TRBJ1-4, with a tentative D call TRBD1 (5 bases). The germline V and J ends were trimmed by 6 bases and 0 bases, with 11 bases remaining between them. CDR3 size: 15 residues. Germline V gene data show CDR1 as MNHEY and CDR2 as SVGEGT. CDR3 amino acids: CASRPTGATNEKLFF. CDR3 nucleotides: TGTGCCAGCAGACCTACGGGGGCAACTAATGAAAAACTGTTTTTT.

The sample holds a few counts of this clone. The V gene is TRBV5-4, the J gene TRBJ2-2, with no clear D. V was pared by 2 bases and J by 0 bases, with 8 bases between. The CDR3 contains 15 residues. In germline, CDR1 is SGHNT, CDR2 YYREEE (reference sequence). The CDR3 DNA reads TGTGCCAGCAGCTTTGGCGGAACGAACACCGGGGAGCTGTTTTTT. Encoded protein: CASSFGGTNTGELFF.

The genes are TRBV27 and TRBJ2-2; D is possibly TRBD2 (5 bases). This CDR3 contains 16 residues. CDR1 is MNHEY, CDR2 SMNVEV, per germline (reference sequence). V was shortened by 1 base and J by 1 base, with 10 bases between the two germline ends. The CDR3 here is CASSLFGGENTGELFF. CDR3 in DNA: TGTGCCAGCAGTTTATTTGGAGGAGAGAACACCGGGGAGCTGTTTTTT.

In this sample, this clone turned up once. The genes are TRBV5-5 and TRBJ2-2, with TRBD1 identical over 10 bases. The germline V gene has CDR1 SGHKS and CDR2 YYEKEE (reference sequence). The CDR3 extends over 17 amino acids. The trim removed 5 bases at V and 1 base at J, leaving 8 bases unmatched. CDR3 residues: CASRPRDRGLNTGELFF. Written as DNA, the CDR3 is TGTGCCAGCAGACCCCGGGACAGGGGCTTGAACACCGGGGAGCTGTTTTTT.

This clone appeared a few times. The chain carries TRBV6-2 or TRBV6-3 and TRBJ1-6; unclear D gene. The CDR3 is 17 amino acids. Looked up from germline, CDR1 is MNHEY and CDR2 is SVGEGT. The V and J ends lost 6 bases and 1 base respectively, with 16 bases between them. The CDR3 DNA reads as TGTGCCAGCAGCTCGAGAAGAACTTGGTCCTATAATTCACCCCTCCACTTT. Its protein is CASSSRRTWSYNSPLHF.

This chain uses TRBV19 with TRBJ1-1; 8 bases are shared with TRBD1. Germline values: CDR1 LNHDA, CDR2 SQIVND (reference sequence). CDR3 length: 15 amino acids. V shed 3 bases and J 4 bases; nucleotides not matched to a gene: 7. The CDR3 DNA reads TGTGCCAGTAGTATTGCGGGTACAGGGGGCACTGAAGCTTTCTTT. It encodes CASSIAGTGGTEAFF.

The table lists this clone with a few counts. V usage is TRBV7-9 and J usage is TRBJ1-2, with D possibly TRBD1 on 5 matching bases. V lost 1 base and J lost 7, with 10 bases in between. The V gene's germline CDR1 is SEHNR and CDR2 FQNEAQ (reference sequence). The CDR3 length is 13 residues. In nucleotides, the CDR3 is TGTGCCAGCAGCTTAGGGGGGGTTTCTGGCTACACCTTC. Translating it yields CASSLGGVSGYTF.

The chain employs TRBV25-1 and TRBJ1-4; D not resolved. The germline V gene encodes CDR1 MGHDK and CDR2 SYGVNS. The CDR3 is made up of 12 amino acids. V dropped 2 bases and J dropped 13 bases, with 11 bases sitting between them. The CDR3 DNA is TGTGCCAGCAGTGAAAACACGAGGCGACTGTTTTTT. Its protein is CASSENTRRLFF.

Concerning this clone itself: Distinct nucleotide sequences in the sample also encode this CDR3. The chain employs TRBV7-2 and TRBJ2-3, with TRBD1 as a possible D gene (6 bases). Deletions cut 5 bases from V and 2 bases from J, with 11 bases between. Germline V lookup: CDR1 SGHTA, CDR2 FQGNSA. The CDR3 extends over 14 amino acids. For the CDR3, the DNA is TGTGCCAGCAGCCCAGACAGGTCCACAGATACGCAGTATTTT. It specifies CASSPDRSTDTQYF.

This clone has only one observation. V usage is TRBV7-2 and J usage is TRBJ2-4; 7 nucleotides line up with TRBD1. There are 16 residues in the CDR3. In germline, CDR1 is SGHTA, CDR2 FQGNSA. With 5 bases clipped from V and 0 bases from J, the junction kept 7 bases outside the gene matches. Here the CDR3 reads CASSPEGARAKNIQYF. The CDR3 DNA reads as TGTGCCAGCAGCCCCGAGGGGGCGCGAGCCAAAAACATTCAGTACTTC. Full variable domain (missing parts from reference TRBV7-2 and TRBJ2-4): GAGVSQSPSNKVTEKGKDVELRCDPISGHTALYWYRQSLGQGLEFLIYFQGNSAPDKSGLPSDRFSAERTGGSVSTLTIQRTQQEDSAVYLCASSPEGARAKNIQYFGAGTRLSVL.